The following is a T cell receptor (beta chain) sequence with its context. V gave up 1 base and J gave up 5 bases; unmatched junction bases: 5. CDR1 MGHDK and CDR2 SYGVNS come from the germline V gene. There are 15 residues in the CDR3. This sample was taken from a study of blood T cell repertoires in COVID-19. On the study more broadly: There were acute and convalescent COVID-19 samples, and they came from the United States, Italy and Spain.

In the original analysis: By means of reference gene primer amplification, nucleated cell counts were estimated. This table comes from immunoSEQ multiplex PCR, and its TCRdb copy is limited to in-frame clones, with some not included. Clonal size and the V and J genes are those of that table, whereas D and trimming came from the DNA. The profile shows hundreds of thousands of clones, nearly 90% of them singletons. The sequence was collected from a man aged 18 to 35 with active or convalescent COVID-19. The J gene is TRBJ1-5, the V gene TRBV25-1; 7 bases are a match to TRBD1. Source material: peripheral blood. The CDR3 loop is CASSEFEGADQPQHF. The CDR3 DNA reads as TGTGCCAGCAGTGAATTCGAGGGGGCAGATCAGCCCCAGCATTTT.